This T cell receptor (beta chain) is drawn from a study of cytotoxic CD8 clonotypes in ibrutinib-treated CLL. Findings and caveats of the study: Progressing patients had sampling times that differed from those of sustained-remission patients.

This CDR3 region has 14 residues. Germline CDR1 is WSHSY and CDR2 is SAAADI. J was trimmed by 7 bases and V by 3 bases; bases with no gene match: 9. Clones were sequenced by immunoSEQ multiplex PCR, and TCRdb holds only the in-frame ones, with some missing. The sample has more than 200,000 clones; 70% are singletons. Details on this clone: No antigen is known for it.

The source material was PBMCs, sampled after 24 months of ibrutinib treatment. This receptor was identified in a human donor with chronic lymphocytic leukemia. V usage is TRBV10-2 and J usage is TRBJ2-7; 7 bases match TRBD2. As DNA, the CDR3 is TGCGCCAGCAGTGACGCGGGAGATGTAGGGGAGCAGTACTTC. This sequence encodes CASSDAGDVGEQYF.